The 23 T cell receptor beta chains below were found in one sample sequenced in a study of blood T cell repertoires in COVID-19 (dated by TCRdb to the early 2020s). Library method: the immunoSEQ multiplex PCR assay. This immuneACCESS table, as held by TCRdb, lists in-frame sequences with V and J called but not all clones. Of the missing ones, under half trace to an unresolved V gene in checked studies; the others have no known cause. Present in this sample are about 200,000 clones, about 88% of which were seen just once. The ten largest make up approximately 1.5% of the sample. The sequenced sample consisted of peripheral blood. Source of these receptors: a man in his late teens or twenties with active or convalescent COVID-19.

The chain couples TRBV5-1 to TRBJ2-5; 9 nucleotides match TRBD2. CDR3 length: 15 residues. The V and J ends lost 0 bases and 3 bases, in that order; junction bases with no gene match: 3. The V gene's germline CDR1 is SGHRS and CDR2 YFSETQ. CDR3 in DNA: TGCGCCAGCAGCTTGGTGGTAGCGGGAGAAGAGACCCAGTACTTC. It translates to CASSLVVAGEETQYF.

V and J are TRBV6-1 and TRBJ2-3; the D gene is possibly TRBD2 (5 bases). Trimming pared 0 bases from V and 2 bases from J, leaving 12 bases between. Germline CDR1 and CDR2: MNHNS and SASEGT. The CDR3 loop spans 16 amino acids. CDR3 region: CASSEAHFGNTDTQYF. CDR3 DNA: TGTGCCAGCAGTGAAGCGCATTTCGGGAACACAGATACGCAGTATTTT.

The J gene is TRBJ1-2, the V gene TRBV4-1, with D unresolved. CDR1 is MGHRA, CDR2 YSYEKL, per germline. Trimming stripped 0 bases from V and 2 bases from J, with 10 bases between. The CDR3 totals 15 residues. CDR3 in amino acids: CASSQEYQINYGYTF. The CDR3 bases are TGCGCCAGCAGCCAAGAATACCAGATAAACTATGGCTACACCTTC.

V is TRBV7-9 and J is TRBJ2-7; TRBD2 agrees at 9 bases. This CDR3 contains 15 residues. Trimming took 1 base from V and 5 from J; bases not matched to a gene: 6. The germline gives CDR1 SEHNR, CDR2 FQNEAQ (reference sequence). In DNA, the CDR3 is TGTGCCAGCAGCTTAGAAGCTAGCGGGGTCCACGAGCAGTACTTC. Translating it yields CASSLEASGVHEQYF.

The V call is TRBV29-1, the J call TRBJ2-1; D is unresolved. This CDR3 spans 11 amino acids. V lost 3 bases and J 10 bases, leaving 10 bases between the germline ends. Per the germline V gene, CDR1 is SQVTM and CDR2 is ANQGSEA. This CDR3 reads CSVERSREQFF. The CDR3 nucleotides are TGCAGCGTTGAGCGGAGCCGGGAGCAGTTCTTC.

This clone has just one count. The gene calls are TRBV7-9 and TRBJ1-4; D might be TRBD1 (6 bases). With 1 base removed from V and 7 bases from J, the gap between germline ends came to 13 bases. The CDR3 runs to 15 residues. Germline CDR1 reads SEHNR; CDR2 reads FQNEAQ (reference sequence). CDR3 amino acids: CASSLGGQRIEKLFF. CDR3 DNA: TGTGCCAGCAGCTTAGGGGGACAACGCATTGAAAAACTGTTTTTT.

The CDR3 DNA sequence: TGTGCCAGTAGTATAGGGGGACAGCTCTATGGCTACACCTTC. Its translation: CASSIGGQLYGYTF. The V gene is TRBV19, the J gene TRBJ1-2, with 7 bases fitting TRBD1. Trimming at V came to 1 base and at J to 4 bases, leaving 3 bases not matched to a gene. Germline V gives CDR1 LNHDA, CDR2 SQIVND (reference sequence). The CDR3 length is 14 residues.

The V gene is TRBV16, the J gene TRBJ1-2; no firm D call. The V end was cut by 1 base, the J end by 2 bases, with 8 bases between. CDR3 length: 14 amino acids. Looked up from germline, CDR1 is KGHSY and CDR2 is FQNENV. CDR3 loop: CASSQLDKNYGYTF. DNA of the CDR3: TGTGCCAGCAGCCAATTAGACAAGAACTATGGCTACACCTTC.

The genes are TRBV6-5 and TRBJ1-4; D might be TRBD1 (5 bases). Germline CDR1 is MNHEY and CDR2 is SVGAGI. The CDR3 spans 14 residues. Between the trimmed V and J ends, which lost 7 bases and 2 bases, there was a span of 11 bases. CDR3 in amino acids: CASTQGSTNEKLFF. The CDR3 coding sequence is TGTGCCAGCACCCAGGGTTCGACTAATGAAAAACTGTTTTTT.

The CDR3 DNA is TGTGCCAGCAGCTTAGAATATATAAACACTGAAGCTTTCTTT. Its protein is CASSLEYINTEAFF. The gene calls are TRBV11-2 and TRBJ1-1; unclear D gene. The CDR3 spans 14 residues. Trimming left V 0 bases short and J 2 bases short, with 7 bases between. Germline V gene sequence: CDR1 SGHAT, CDR2 FQNNGV.

J is TRBJ1-5 and V is TRBV27, with 9 bases aligning to TRBD1. Trimming removed 8 bases from V and 0 bases from J; junction bases left unmatched: 11. This CDR3 has 17 amino acids. Germline V gene sequence: CDR1 MNHEY, CDR2 SMNVEV (reference sequence). The CDR3 sequence: CASPGTGLKNSNQPQHF. The CDR3 coding sequence is TGTGCCAGCCCCGGGACAGGGCTAAAAAATAGCAATCAGCCCCAGCATTTT.

This chain links TRBV19 with TRBJ1-2, with 7 nucleotides matching TRBD1. CDR1 LNHDA and CDR2 SQIVND come from the germline V gene (reference sequence). The CDR3 runs 15 residues. V dropped 3 bases and J dropped 3; count of bases not matched to a gene: 7. CDR3 in DNA: TGTGCCAGTAGTATCCCAGGGGGATGGGACTATGGCTACACCTTC. This translates into CASSIPGGWDYGYTF. Looking up the rest from reference TRBV19 and TRBJ1-2 gives the full variable domain: DGGITQSPKYLFRKEGQNVTLSCEQNLNHDAMYWYRQDPGQGLRLIYYSQIVNDFQKGDIAEGYSVSREKKESFPLTVTSAQKNPTAFYLCASSIPGGWDYGYTFGSGTRLTVV.

The count of this clone is one. The sample contains more than one DNA sequence encoding this CDR3. This chain joins TRBV27 and TRBJ2-7; 7 bases align to TRBD1. Per germline, CDR1 MNHEY and CDR2 SMNVEV (reference sequence). The CDR3 contains 14 residues. V shed 8 bases and J 1 base; nucleotides not matched to a gene: 8. CDR3 sequence reads: CASHRDRTSYEQYF. The CDR3 DNA reads TGTGCCAGCCACCGGGACAGAACATCCTACGAGCAGTACTTC.

V gene TRBV12-3 or TRBV12-4 combines with J gene TRBJ1-1; a weak D match, TRBD1 (5 bases). This CDR3 is built from 12 residues. The V gene lost 6 bases and the J gene lost 5 bases, with 10 bases spanning the gap. The CDR3 sequence: CASSPGGTEAFF. In DNA form, the CDR3 reads TGTGCCAGCAGCCCGGGGGGTACTGAAGCTTTCTTT.

This rearrangement joins TRBV11-3 to TRBJ1-6; a possible D gene is TRBD1 (5 bases). The CDR3 is 13 amino acids. From germline, CDR1 is SGHNT and CDR2 YENEEA. V was trimmed by 5 bases and J by 9 bases, leaving 11 bases between them. CDR3 region: CASSLQGSSPLHF. CDR3 nucleotide sequence: TGTGCCAGCAGCCTTCAGGGTTCTTCACCCCTCCACTTT.

This chain joins TRBV5-6 and TRBJ1-6; 10 bases match TRBD1. The CDR3 is 16 residues long. The trim removed 3 bases at V and 7 bases at J, leaving 7 bases unmatched. Germline-derived CDR1 and CDR2 are SGHDT and YYEEEE. CDR3 sequence reads: CASSSDRGFGNSPLHF. Written as DNA, the CDR3 is TGTGCCAGCAGCTCGGACAGGGGGTTTGGAAATTCACCCCTCCACTTT.

The rearrangement joins TRBV7-6 to TRBJ1-3; TRBD1 aligns across 7 bases. Germline V gene data show CDR1 as SGHVS and CDR2 as FNYEAQ. Trimming removed 5 bases from V and 2 bases from J; junction bases left unmatched: 9. The CDR3 contains 16 residues. In nucleotides, the CDR3 is TGTGCCAGCAGCGCCCGACAGGGACGGGCTGGAAACACCATATATTTT. As protein: CASSARQGRAGNTIYF.

In nucleotides, the CDR3 is TGTGCCACCAGTGATCCGAATAGGGGGTCCGGGGAGCTGTTTTTT. Translation: CATSDPNRGSGELFF. V usage is TRBV24-1 and J usage is TRBJ2-2; possible D gene TRBD1, 6 bases. This CDR3 contains 15 residues. Germline-derived CDR1 and CDR2 are KGHDR and SFDVKD. V lost 3 bases to trimming and J lost 6 bases, with 13 bases between them.

The chain carries TRBV7-2 and TRBJ2-7; unclear D gene. The CDR3 is 15 residues long. Germline V gives CDR1 SGHTA, CDR2 FQGNSA. Trimming took 1 base from V and 2 from J, leaving 12 bases between them. CDR3: CASSLVASGAYEQYF. The CDR3 region has the DNA TGTGCCAGCAGCTTAGTTGCGAGTGGAGCCTACGAGCAGTACTTC.

The rearrangement joins TRBV5-1 to TRBJ1-2; possibly TRBD1 for D (6 bases). The CDR3 is 12 residues long. Trimming took 4 bases from V and 4 from J, leaving 8 bases between them. CDR1 SGHRS and CDR2 YFSETQ come from the germline V gene. The CDR3 sequence: CASSRDTYGYTF. CDR3 nucleotides: TGCGCCAGCAGCCGGGACACCTATGGCTACACCTTC.

V and J are TRBV23-1 and TRBJ2-5; weak D call: TRBD2 (5 bases). TRBV23-1 is known as an ORF, though its function is uncertain. The CDR3 has 16 residues. V was cut by 3 bases and J by 0 bases, with 14 bases left in between. Written as DNA, the CDR3 is TGCGCCAGCAGTCAGGACTCTCGGATGTACCAAGAGACCCAGTACTTC. Its translation is CASSQDSRMYQETQYF.

This chain connects TRBV5-5 to TRBJ1-3, with a weak D call TRBD1 (6 bases). The CDR3 runs 15 residues. V lost 4 bases and J lost 2, with 13 bases in between. Per germline, CDR1 SGHKS and CDR2 YYEKEE (reference sequence). The CDR3 sequence is CASSPRGTTGNTIYF. As DNA, the CDR3 is TGTGCCAGCAGCCCAAGGGGGACAACTGGAAACACCATATATTTT.

The rearrangement uses TRBV7-2 and TRBJ2-7; D is unclear. Germline assignment: CDR1 SGHTA and CDR2 FQGNSA. Deletions cut 2 bases from V and 3 bases from J, with 11 bases between. The CDR3 has 14 residues. The CDR3 here is CASSLSFQNYEQYF. Here the CDR3 DNA reads TGTGCCAGCAGCTTATCGTTCCAGAACTACGAGCAGTACTTC.